This TCR beta chain was found in a study of OX40 agonist ivuxolimab in advanced cancers. General observations from the study: Some of the lowest clonal expansion was seen in partial responders at 0.1-3.0 mg/kg.

J lost 7 bases, V lost 7 bases, and 9 bases had no gene match. This CDR3 is 14 amino acids long. Per germline, CDR1 MDHEN and CDR2 SYDVKM. Clones were read by immunoSEQ multiplex PCR, and TCRdb kept only the in-frame ones, dropping some. The sample has approximately 74,000 clones, more than 80% seen once. The sample holds a few counts of this clone. Its cognate antigen is unknown. This receptor was taken from an adult with an advanced solid tumor such as melanoma, head and neck, liver or kidney cancer. Here the sequenced sample was CD4+ or CD8+ T cells sorted from blood, taken in a trial of the OX40 agonist ivuxolimab. The chain has TRBV28 and TRBJ2-1; 8 bases map to TRBD2. The CDR3 sequence is CASNGGTRRNEQFF. The DNA for the CDR3 is TGTGCCAGCAACGGGGGGACTAGGCGTAATGAGCAGTTCTTC.